Below, one T cell receptor beta chain is given with its context. Its antigen is not known. These data come from a study of persistence of HIV-infected CD4 T cells. Overall study context: CD4+ T cells responding to CMV or HIV-1 Gag were isolated. Median time on suppressive ART was seven to eight years.

The stimulus was lysate of CMV-infected fibroblasts, roughly 9.2 ug/mL. Sorted nonresponding memory CD4+ T cells were CD40L-negative, CD69-negative, CD45RO-high. Stimulated PBMCs had first been depleted of CD8+ T cells. For roughly 19 hours, CD8-depleted PBMCs received anti-CD28/CD49d costimulation, a CD40-blocking antibody and enfuvirtide. Sequencing used immunoSEQ version 4 in survey mode. Clones were read by immunoSEQ multiplex PCR, and TCRdb kept only the in-frame ones, dropping some. The sample has about 37,000 clones, approximately 84% seen once; the top ten hold approximately 1.6%. The CDR3 spans 13 residues. The germline V and J ends were trimmed by 7 bases and 7 bases, with 13 bases remaining between them. The germline CDR1 and CDR2 sequences are WNHNN and SYGVQD (reference sequence).

This chain connects TRBV10-1 to TRBJ2-2; D perhaps matches TRBD2 (6 bases). The input for sequencing was CD4+ T cells sorted from PBMCs after roughly 18-hour stimulation, taken from a patient who received antiretroviral therapy. This clonotype was sampled from an adult man with HIV who was CMV-seropositive. CDR3 amino acids: CASNGDWGGELFF. CDR3 nucleotide sequence: TGCGCCAGCAACGGGGACTGGGGCGGGGAGCTGTTTTTT.